These 25 T cell receptor beta chains originate from one sample sequenced in a study of human T cells and chemical hapten exposure. TCRdb called the RACE reads again in MiXCR, with one record for every CDR3 protein. In the table there are about 350,000 distinct CDR3 sequences, 4.5% to 5.5% of which are singletons. The time point: pre-sensitization, week 0. The treatment is: therapeutic diphenylcyclopropenone sensitization with weekly scalp DPC. The starting material was whole blood, obtained in connection with sensitization to the hapten diphenylcyclopropenone (DPC). The source is a woman aged 18-30 years with alopecia areata. Some clones in this sample may be carry-over from other donors' samples.

This clonotype was found many times. The chain links TRBV24-1 to TRBJ2-2; no reliable D call. The CDR3 is 15 amino acids. The germline V gene has CDR1 KGHDR and CDR2 SFDVKD. The V gene lost 6 bases and the J gene lost 4 bases, with 14 bases spanning the gap. The CDR3 region is CATSKGFVRTGELFF. The CDR3 nucleotides are TGTGCCACCAGTAAAGGGTTCGTCCGCACCGGGGAGCTGTTTTTT.

The table lists this clonotype with many counts. The chain links TRBV6-6 to TRBJ2-4; 7 nucleotides agree with TRBD2. Germline V gene data show CDR1 as MNHNY and CDR2 as SVGAGI (reference sequence). This CDR3 is 14 amino acids long. Trimming at V came to 3 bases and at J to 5 bases, leaving 4 bases not matched to a gene. CDR3 protein: CASSYLGGENIQYF. Here the CDR3 DNA reads TGTGCCAGCAGTTATTTGGGGGGGGAAAACATTCAGTACTTC.

This clonotype was seen only a few times. This CDR3 is CASSIAPGRYYGYTF. CDR3 nucleotide sequence: TGTGCCAGCAGCATAGCGCCGGGACGGTACTATGGCTACACCTTC. The V gene is TRBV11-2, the J gene TRBJ1-2; tentatively, D is TRBD1 (5 bases). This CDR3 is 15 amino acids long. V dropped 5 bases and J dropped 3 bases, with 16 bases sitting between them. Germline V CDR1 and CDR2: SGHAT, FQNNGV.

This clonotype has more than one count but fewer than ten. The V call is TRBV6-5, the J call TRBJ1-5, with D possibly being TRBD1 (5 bases). The CDR3 has 13 residues. Germline CDR1 is MNHEY and CDR2 is SVGAGI. V shed 2 bases and J shed 5 bases, with 7 bases lying between them. For the CDR3, the DNA is TGTGCCAGCAGTTACGACAGTTATCAGCCCCAGCATTTT. It encodes CASSYDSYQPQHF.

Remarks on this clonotype: One junction end disagrees with the germline gene, perhaps due to a read error. V is TRBV18 and J is TRBJ1-1; D uncertain. The CDR3 runs 15 residues. Germline values: CDR1 KGHSH, CDR2 LQKENI. As DNA, the CDR3 is TGTGCCAGCTCACCACTGGCCCTCGGGAACGCTGAAGCTTTCTTT. It encodes CASSPLALGNAEAFF.

This clonotype appeared many times. The V and J genes are TRBV10-3 and TRBJ2-3; TRBD1 or TRBD2 may be the D gene (6 bases each). Germline CDR1 is ENHRY and CDR2 is SYGVKD. CDR3 length: 15 amino acids. Trimming took off 4 bases at V and 6 bases at J, with 17 bases between the two ends. In DNA, the CDR3 is TGTGCCATCAGTGCAATACAGGGACTTAGGGATACGCAGTATTTT. Its translation: CAISAIQGLRDTQYF.

This clonotype has a handful of counts. V is TRBV6-2 or TRBV6-3 and J is TRBJ1-5; 7 bases agree with TRBD1. V lost 2 bases and J lost 0; bases outside the gene matches: 7. CDR1 and CDR2 from the germline V gene are MNHEY and SVGEGT. There are 17 residues in the CDR3. CDR3 bases: TGTGCCAGCAGTTACGCCTCCGGGACAGTTAGCAATCAGCCCCAGCATTTT. This translates into CASSYASGTVSNQPQHF.

Only a few counts were recorded for this clonotype. This chain links TRBV7-2 with TRBJ2-7; perhaps TRBD2 as D (5 bases). Per the germline V gene, CDR1 is SGHTA and CDR2 is FQGNSA. The CDR3 length is 14 residues. V was cut by 0 bases and J by 3 bases, with 9 bases left in between. The CDR3 coding sequence is TGTGCCAGCAGCTTAGCGAGCGGACTCTACGAGCAGTACTTC. Translation gives CASSLASGLYEQYF.

This clonotype was counted between two and nine times. The CDR3 DNA reads TGTGCCGGGGGGAGCTCCTATAATTCACCCCTCCACTTT. Translating it yields CAGGSSYNSPLHF. This chain connects TRBV6-5 to TRBJ1-6, with D possibly being TRBD1 (5 bases). From germline, CDR1 is MNHEY and CDR2 SVGAGI. This CDR3 spans 13 amino acids. V was clipped by 11 bases and J by 0 bases, with 8 bases between them.

This clonotype has a handful of counts. This CDR3 is CASSLVPGSREAFF. The CDR3 region has the DNA TGCGCCAGCAGCTTGGTGCCAGGAAGCCGAGAAGCTTTCTTT. The rearrangement links TRBV5-1 to TRBJ1-1, with unresolved D. Germline assignment: CDR1 SGHRS and CDR2 YFSETQ. CDR3 length equals 14 residues. V dropped 0 bases and J dropped 8 bases, with 14 bases sitting between them.

This chain links TRBV5-1 with TRBJ1-1; maybe TRBD1 (6 bases). V lost 0 bases and J 3 bases, leaving 15 bases between the germline ends. The CDR3 length is 16 residues. CDR1 and CDR2 (germline): SGHRS, YFSETQ. This CDR3 reads CASSLGQAPRYTEAFF. CDR3 DNA sequence: TGCGCCAGCAGCTTGGGACAGGCCCCCCGCTACACTGAAGCTTTCTTT.

The chain links TRBV7-2 to TRBJ1-5; no reliable D call. This CDR3 has 14 amino acids. The germline V gene has CDR1 SGHTA and CDR2 FQGNSA. Trimming stripped 5 bases from V and 3 bases from J, with 11 bases between. This CDR3 is CASSSDRFNQPQHF. The CDR3 DNA reads TGTGCCAGCAGCAGCGACCGATTCAATCAGCCCCAGCATTTT.

This clonotype was recorded at least ten times. The J gene is TRBJ1-1, the V gene TRBV6-5, with no clear D. V gave up 2 bases and J gave up 3 bases, with 13 bases separating them. Germline V lookup: CDR1 MNHEY, CDR2 SVGAGI. The CDR3 is 15 residues long. In DNA form, the CDR3 reads TGTGCCAGCAGTTACGAACAAACATCGGACACTGAAGCTTTCTTT. Translation: CASSYEQTSDTEAFF.

The chain combines TRBV29-1 with TRBJ1-1; TRBD1 might be the D (5 bases). Between the trimmed V and J ends, which lost 6 bases and 5 bases, there was a span of 19 bases. CDR3 length: 14 amino acids. Germline values: CDR1 SQVTM, CDR2 ANQGSEA. CDR3 protein: CSVPGYGAETEAFF. The CDR3 DNA reads TGCAGCGTCCCAGGGTACGGGGCGGAGACTGAAGCTTTCTTT.

The rearrangement uses TRBV24-1 and TRBJ1-1; TRBD1 is a possible D gene (6 bases). V was shortened by 0 bases and J by 1 base, with 14 bases between the two germline ends. Germline V gives CDR1 KGHDR, CDR2 SFDVKD. The CDR3 loop spans 17 amino acids. The CDR3 spells CATSDLFLTDRNTEAFF. In nucleotides, the CDR3 is TGTGCCACCAGTGATTTGTTTTTGACGGACAGGAACACTGAAGCTTTCTTT.

V gene TRBV7-2 combines with J gene TRBJ2-4; D call uncertain. This CDR3 has 16 amino acids. CDR1 is SGHTA, CDR2 FQGNSA, per germline. V was trimmed by 2 bases and J by 8 bases, leaving 19 bases between them. CDR3 nucleotides: TGTGCCAGCAGCTTATTTACCTGGACCCTCGCAGACATTCAGTACTTC. Its protein is CASSLFTWTLADIQYF.

This clonotype was counted at least ten times. The V call is TRBV18, the J call TRBJ1-1; unclear D gene. The V and J ends lost 3 bases and 1 base respectively, with 18 bases between them. Germline CDR1 and CDR2: KGHSH and LQKENI. This CDR3 contains 17 residues. CDR3 sequence (DNA): TGTGCCAGCTCACCGATCCTGGGTGGAGGGCCGAACACTGAAGCTTTCTTT. Its translation: CASSPILGGGPNTEAFF.

Only one count was recorded for this clonotype. The chain combines TRBV6-6 with TRBJ1-1; a weak D match, TRBD1 (5 bases). V was pared by 6 bases and J by 0 bases, with 20 bases between. The CDR3 extends over 17 amino acids. The V gene's germline CDR1 is MNHNY and CDR2 SVGAGI (reference sequence). The CDR3 DNA is TGTGCCAGCAGGTTCCATGACGCAGGGTTCTTGAACACTGAAGCTTTCTTT. It specifies CASRFHDAGFLNTEAFF.

V gene TRBV3-1 combines with J gene TRBJ2-2; D may be TRBD1 (5 bases). The CDR3 is 13 amino acids. CDR1 LGHDT and CDR2 YNNKEL come from the germline V gene (reference sequence). V lost 6 bases, J lost 5 bases, and 10 bases lay in between. The chain's CDR3 is CASRTGWTGELFF. CDR3 DNA: TGTGCCAGCAGAACAGGATGGACCGGGGAGCTGTTTTTT.

This clonotype appeared many times. The rearrangement links TRBV7-9 to TRBJ1-3; D gene unclear. The CDR3 loop spans 15 amino acids. CDR1 and CDR2 from the germline V gene are SEHNR and FQNEAQ (reference sequence). V was pared by 6 bases and J by 0 bases, with 12 bases between. The CDR3 sequence: CASSPLASSGNTIYF. In nucleotides, the CDR3 is TGTGCCAGCAGTCCCCTGGCCAGCTCTGGAAACACCATATATTTT.

This chain links TRBV7-6 with TRBJ2-5, with 9 nucleotides matching TRBD1. The CDR3 sequence is 15 residues long. Looked up from germline, CDR1 is SGHVS and CDR2 is FNYEAQ. After removal of 4 bases from V and 6 bases from J, the junction contained 9 bases not matched to a gene. Here the CDR3 DNA reads TGTGCCAGCAGCTCGGGACAGGGCGGCGTGCAGACCCAGTACTTC. Protein sequence: CASSSGQGGVQTQYF.

V gene TRBV12-3 or TRBV12-4 combines with J gene TRBJ1-4; 7 bases map to TRBD1. With V trimmed by 3 bases and J by 0 bases, 7 bases remained unmatched. The CDR3 length is 17 residues. The CDR3 reads CASSFDRVWATNEKLFF. The CDR3 DNA follows: TGTGCCAGCAGTTTTGACAGGGTTTGGGCAACTAATGAAAAACTGTTTTTT.

This clonotype was observed at least ten times. The rearrangement uses TRBV24-1 and TRBJ2-1; D gene unclear. Trimming shortened V by 4 bases and J by 5 bases, and 8 bases separated the two germline ends. The CDR3 runs 13 residues. Germline V gene sequence: CDR1 KGHDR, CDR2 SFDVKD. The CDR3 DNA reads as TGTGCCACCAGTGACCCAGACGACAATGAGCAGTTCTTC. It is translated as CATSDPDDNEQFF.

The chain couples TRBV2 to TRBJ2-3; TRBD1 agrees at 7 bases. The CDR3 runs 14 residues. Germline CDR1 is SNHLY and CDR2 is FYNNEI. J lost 2 bases, V lost 7 bases, and 6 bases had no gene match. The CDR3 sequence: CASISDRSTDTQYF. Written as DNA, the CDR3 is TGTGCCAGCATATCGGACAGGTCCACAGATACGCAGTATTTT.

The V and J genes are TRBV27 and TRBJ2-7, with D possibly matching TRBD1 (5 bases). The CDR3 length is 12 residues. The germline V gene encodes CDR1 MNHEY and CDR2 SMNVEV (reference sequence). V lost 3 bases, J lost 6 bases, and 9 bases lay in between. The CDR3 DNA reads TGTGCCAGCAGTTTCTGGGGCTCCGAGCAGTACTTC. Residues: CASSFWGSEQYF.